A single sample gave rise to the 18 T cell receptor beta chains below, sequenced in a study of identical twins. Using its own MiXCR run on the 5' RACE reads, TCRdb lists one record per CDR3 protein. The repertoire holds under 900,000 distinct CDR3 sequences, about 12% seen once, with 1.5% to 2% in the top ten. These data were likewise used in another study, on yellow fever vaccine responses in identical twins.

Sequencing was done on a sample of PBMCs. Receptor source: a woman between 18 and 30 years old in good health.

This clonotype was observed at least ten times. The CDR3 bases are TGCAGTCCCGGGGGCGGGGGGGCAAATTACAATGAGCAGTTCTTC. It translates to CSPGGGGANYNEQFF. V gene TRBV20-1 combines with J gene TRBJ2-1, with 9 bases aligning to TRBD2. Trimming cost V 8 bases and J 4 bases; bases outside gene matches: 12. Germline CDR1 DFQATT, CDR2 SNEGSKA (reference sequence). The CDR3 runs to 15 residues.

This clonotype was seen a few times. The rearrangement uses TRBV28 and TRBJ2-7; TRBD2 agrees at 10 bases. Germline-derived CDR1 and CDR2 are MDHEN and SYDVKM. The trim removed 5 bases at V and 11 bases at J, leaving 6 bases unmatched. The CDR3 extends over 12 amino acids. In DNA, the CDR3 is TGTGCCAGCAGTGCCCATACTAGCGGGGAGTACTTC. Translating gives CASSAHTSGEYF. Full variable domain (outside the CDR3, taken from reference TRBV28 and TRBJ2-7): DVKVTQSSRYLVKRTGEKVFLECVQDMDHENMFWYRQDPGLGLRLIYFSYDVKMKEKGDIPEGYSVSREKKERFSLILESASTNQTSMYLCASSAHTSGEYFGPGTRLTVT.

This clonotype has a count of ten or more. This CDR3 is CASSLASPNEQFF. The CDR3 coding sequence is TGTGCCAGCAGTTTAGCGAGCCCAAATGAGCAGTTCTTC. The chain uses TRBV12-3 or TRBV12-4 and TRBJ2-1, with D unresolved. The CDR3 covers 13 residues. V dropped 0 bases and J dropped 7 bases, with 7 bases sitting between them.

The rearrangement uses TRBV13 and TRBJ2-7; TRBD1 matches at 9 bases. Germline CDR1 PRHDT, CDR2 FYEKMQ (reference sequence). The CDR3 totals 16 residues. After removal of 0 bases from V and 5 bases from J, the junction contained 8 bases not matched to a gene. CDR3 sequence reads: CASSLGRRTGVDEQYF. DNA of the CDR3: TGTGCCAGCAGCTTAGGCCGCCGGACAGGGGTCGACGAGCAGTACTTC.

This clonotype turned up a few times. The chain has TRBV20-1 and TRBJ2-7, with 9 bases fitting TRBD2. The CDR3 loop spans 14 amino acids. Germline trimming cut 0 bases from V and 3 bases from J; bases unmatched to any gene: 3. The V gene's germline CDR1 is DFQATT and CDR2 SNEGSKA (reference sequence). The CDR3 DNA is TGCAGTGCTAGAGATCCTAGCGGGGTCTACGAGCAGTACGTC. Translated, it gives CSARDPSGVYEQYV.

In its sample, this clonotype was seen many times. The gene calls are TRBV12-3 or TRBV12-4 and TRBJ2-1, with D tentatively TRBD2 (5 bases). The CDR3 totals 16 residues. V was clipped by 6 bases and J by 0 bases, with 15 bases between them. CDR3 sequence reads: CASSPREGPSYNEQFF. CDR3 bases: TGTGCCAGCAGCCCCCGAGAGGGCCCCTCCTACAATGAGCAGTTCTTC.

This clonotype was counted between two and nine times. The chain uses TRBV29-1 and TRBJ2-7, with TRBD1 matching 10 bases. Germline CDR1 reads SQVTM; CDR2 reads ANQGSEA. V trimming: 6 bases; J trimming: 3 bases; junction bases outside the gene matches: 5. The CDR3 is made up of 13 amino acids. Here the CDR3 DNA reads TGCAGCGTCGAGAGGGACAGGGGCTACGAGCAGTACTTC. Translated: CSVERDRGYEQYF.

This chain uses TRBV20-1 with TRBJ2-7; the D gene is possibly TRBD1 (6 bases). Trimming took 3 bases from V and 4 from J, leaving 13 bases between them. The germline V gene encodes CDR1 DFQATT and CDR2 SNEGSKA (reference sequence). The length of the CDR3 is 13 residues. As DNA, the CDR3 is TGCAGTGCTAGCTGGGCAGGGGAGTACGAGCAGTACTTC. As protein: CSASWAGEYEQYF.

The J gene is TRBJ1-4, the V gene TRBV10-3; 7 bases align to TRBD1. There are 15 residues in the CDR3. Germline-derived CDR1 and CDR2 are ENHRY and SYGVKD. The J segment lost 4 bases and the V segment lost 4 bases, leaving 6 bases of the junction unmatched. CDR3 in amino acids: CAISGGQERNEKLFF. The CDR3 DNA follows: TGTGCCATCAGTGGAGGACAGGAGCGTAATGAAAAACTGTTTTTT.

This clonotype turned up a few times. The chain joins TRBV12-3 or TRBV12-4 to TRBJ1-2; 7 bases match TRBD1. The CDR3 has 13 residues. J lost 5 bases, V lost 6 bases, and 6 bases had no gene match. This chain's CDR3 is CASRSGGRYGYTF. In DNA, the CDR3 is TGTGCCAGCAGGTCAGGGGGGAGGTATGGCTACACCTTC.

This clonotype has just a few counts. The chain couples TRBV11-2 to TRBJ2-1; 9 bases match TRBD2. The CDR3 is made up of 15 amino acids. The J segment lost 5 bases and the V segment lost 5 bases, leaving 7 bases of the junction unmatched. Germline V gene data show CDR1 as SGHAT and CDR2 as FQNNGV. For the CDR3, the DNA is TGTGCCAGCAGCCCTCGGACTAGCGCCGACAATGAGCAGTTCTTC. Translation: CASSPRTSADNEQFF.

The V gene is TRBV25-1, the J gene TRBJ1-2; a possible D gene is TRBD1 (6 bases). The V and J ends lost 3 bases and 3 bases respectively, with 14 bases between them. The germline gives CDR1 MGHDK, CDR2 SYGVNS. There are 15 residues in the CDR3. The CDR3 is CASSDSRGGDYGYTF. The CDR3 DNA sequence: TGTGCCAGCAGTGATTCAAGGGGGGGAGACTATGGCTACACCTTC.

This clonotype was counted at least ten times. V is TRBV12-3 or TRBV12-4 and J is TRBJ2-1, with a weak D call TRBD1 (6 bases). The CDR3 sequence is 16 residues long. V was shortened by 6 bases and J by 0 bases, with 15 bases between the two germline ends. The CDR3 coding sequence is TGTGCCAGCAGCCGTTGGCAGGGGAGCTCCTACAATGAGCAGTTCTTC. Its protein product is CASSRWQGSSYNEQFF.

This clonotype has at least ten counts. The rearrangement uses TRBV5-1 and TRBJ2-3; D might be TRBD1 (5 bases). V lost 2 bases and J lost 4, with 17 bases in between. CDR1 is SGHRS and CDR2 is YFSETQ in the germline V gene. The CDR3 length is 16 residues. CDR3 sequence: CASSLRLQGMPDTQYF. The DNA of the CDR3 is TGCGCCAGCAGCTTAAGGTTGCAGGGTATGCCAGATACGCAGTATTTT.

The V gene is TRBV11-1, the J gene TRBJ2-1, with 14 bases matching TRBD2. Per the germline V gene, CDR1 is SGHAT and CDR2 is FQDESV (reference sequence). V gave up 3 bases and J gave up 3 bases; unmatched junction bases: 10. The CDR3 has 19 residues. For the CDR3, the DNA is TGTGCCAGCAGCTTGCCGGGACTAGCGGGAGAATTTCACTACAATGAGCAGTTCTTC. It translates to CASSLPGLAGEFHYNEQFF.

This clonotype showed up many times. The CDR3 coding sequence is TGTGCCAGCAGCGTATCGAGGGGGACCTACGAGCAGTACTTC. This translates into CASSVSRGTYEQYF. The chain couples TRBV9 to TRBJ2-7; D is possibly TRBD1 (6 bases). This CDR3 is built from 14 residues. The V and J ends lost 1 base and 2 bases respectively, with 10 bases between them. Germline V gene sequence: CDR1 SGDLS, CDR2 YYNGEE.

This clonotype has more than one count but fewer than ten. The CDR3 spells CASSQVDGYLETQYF. The CDR3 DNA sequence: TGCGCCAGCAGCCAAGTGGACGGGTATTTAGAGACCCAGTACTTC. V gene TRBV4-1 combines with J gene TRBJ2-5, with D unclear. CDR1 is MGHRA, CDR2 YSYEKL, per germline. V shed 1 base and J shed 4 bases, with 13 bases lying between them. The CDR3 length is 15 residues.

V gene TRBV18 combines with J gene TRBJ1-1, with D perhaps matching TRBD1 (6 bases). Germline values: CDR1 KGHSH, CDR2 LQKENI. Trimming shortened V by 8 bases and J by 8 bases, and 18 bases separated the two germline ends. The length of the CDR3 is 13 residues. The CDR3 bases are TGTGCCAGCCGAGGGGGGTTCGAGGGGGAAGCTTTCTTT. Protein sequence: CASRGGFEGEAFF.